The 14 T cell receptor beta chains in this list originate from one sample, sequenced in a study of monozygotic twins with inflammatory bowel disease. TCRdb reprocessed the 5' RACE reads; each CDR3 protein has one entry and no DNA is given. This sample's table reports some 83,000 distinct CDR3 sequences. The sequenced sample consisted of blood. The receptors stem from a human donor with ulcerative colitis or Crohn's disease, or a healthy co-twin of an affected twin (not recorded which).

The V gene is TRBV13, the J gene TRBJ1-2; the D call of TRBD1 rests on TCRdb alone, since no DNA is present to check it. CDR3 size: 14 residues. Looked up from germline, CDR1 is PRHDT and CDR2 is FYEKMQ (reference sequence). CDR3 protein: CASASLGARYGYTF.

The V and J genes are TRBV27 and TRBJ2-3; TCRdb designates TRBD1, a call that cannot be tested without DNA. This CDR3 is built from 11 residues. CDR1 and CDR2 from the germline V gene are MNHEY and SMNVEV (reference sequence). CDR3 region: CASSWGVTQYF.

The chain employs TRBV20-1 and TRBJ1-4. The CDR3 spans 15 residues. Germline V lookup: CDR1 DFQATT, CDR2 SNEGSKA (reference sequence). The CDR3 spells CSASPGRAFHEKLFF.

The V and J genes are TRBV6-1 and TRBJ1-5; absent DNA, TCRdb's TRBD1 call cannot be checked. Germline CDR1 reads MNHNS; CDR2 reads SASEGT. The CDR3 runs to 15 residues. This chain's CDR3 is CASRPGTVQNQPQHF.

This rearrangement joins TRBV25-1 to TRBJ2-3; TCRdb outputs TRBD1, but without DNA this stays unchecked. The germline gives CDR1 MGHDK, CDR2 SYGVNS. The CDR3 extends over 15 amino acids. CDR3 sequence reads: CASSHTRGTTDTQYF. Together with reference TRBV25-1 and TRBJ2-3, the CDR3 gives the full variable domain: EADIYQTPRYLVIGTGKKITLECSQTMGHDKMYWYQQDPGMELHLIHYSYGVNSTEKGDLSSESTVSRIRTEHFPLTLESARPSHTSQYLCASSHTRGTTDTQYFGPGTRLTVL.

V usage is TRBV2 and J usage is TRBJ2-5; checking the TCRdb D call of TRBD1 is not possible without DNA. Germline V gene data show CDR1 as SNHLY and CDR2 as FYNNEI. The CDR3 has 12 amino acids. The CDR3 region is CASTGGMGTQYF.

The V and J genes are TRBV27 and TRBJ1-6; TCRdb proposes TRBD1, but this gene call is untestable without DNA. The CDR3 has 14 residues. CDR1 is MNHEY, CDR2 SMNVEV, per germline (reference sequence). CDR3 amino acids: CASGLGTENSPLHF.

This sequence joins TRBV4-1 and TRBJ2-3; the D gene TCRdb calls, TRBD1, cannot be checked with no DNA. Germline V gives CDR1 MGHRA, CDR2 YSYEKL. This CDR3 is 15 amino acids long. The CDR3 sequence is CASSQGSGRVDTQYF.

The J gene is TRBJ2-6, the V gene TRBV5-1. From germline, CDR1 is SGHRS and CDR2 YFSETQ. The CDR3 totals 15 residues. CDR3 loop: CASSGGQPGANVLTF.

The V call is TRBV5-5, the J call TRBJ1-4. The germline CDR1 and CDR2 sequences are SGHKS and YYEKEE (reference sequence). The CDR3 sequence is 14 residues long. The CDR3: CASSLETANEKLFF.

V usage is TRBV11-2 and J usage is TRBJ2-1; the D call of TRBD2 rests on TCRdb alone, since no DNA is present to check it. The length of the CDR3 is 15 residues. Germline V gene sequence: CDR1 SGHAT, CDR2 FQNNGV. This chain's CDR3 is CASSPIVAGGGEQFF.

The rearrangement joins TRBV19 to TRBJ1-5. The CDR3 is made up of 16 amino acids. Germline V gives CDR1 LNHDA, CDR2 SQIVND (reference sequence). The chain's CDR3 is CASSSGVRQTHGAQHF.

V and J are TRBV7-8 and TRBJ2-5. The CDR3 runs to 13 residues. The germline V gene encodes CDR1 SGHVS and CDR2 FQNEAQ. This chain's CDR3 is CASSLGLGETQYF.

This chain uses TRBV6-1 with TRBJ2-1; there is no DNA to check the TCRdb D call of TRBD2. The CDR3 extends over 15 amino acids. Germline CDR1 MNHNS, CDR2 SASEGT. The CDR3 spells CASSLSSGAYNEQFF.